This T cell receptor (beta chain) emerged from a study of CD8 T cells in Susac syndrome. It was with random hexamers that 0.5 to 1 ug RNA was reverse transcribed. One entry per CDR3 protein, called by TCRdb with MiXCR from the immunoSEQ multiplex PCR reads. The table includes about 84,000 distinct CDR3 sequences, 90% to 95% detected once. In contrast to the negatively isolated CD8+ and CD4+ T cells, TEMRA cells were FACS-enriched. V shed 10 bases and J shed 3 bases, with 19 bases lying between them. Germline V CDR1 and CDR2: MNHEY, SMNVEV (reference sequence). The CDR3 consists of 14 residues. This TCR was recovered from a human donor in good health. Material for sequencing was CD8+ T cells from PBMCs. This chain joins TRBV27 and TRBJ2-7; weak D call: TRBD1 (6 bases). The CDR3 coding sequence is TGTGCCACCCAAGGGGGTGTGTCCCGCTACGAGCAGTACTTC. This gives the protein CATQGGVSRYEQYF.